The 9 T cell receptor beta chains given below trace back to one sample, sequenced in a study of T cells in Graves' hyperthyroidism and ophthalmopathy. What was amplified from RNA transcripts were TCR beta CDR3 regions. With the HTBI primer set, the TCR CDR3 went through a first round of RT-PCR. TCRdb re-called the multiplex PCR reads through MiXCR, storing one row per CDR3 protein. The table includes 500,000 to 700,000 distinct CDR3 sequences, roughly 17% detected once. The sequencing sample was made of blood. These receptors were collected from a woman under 30 with Graves' hyperthyroidism.

The V call is TRBV12-3 or TRBV12-4, the J call TRBJ2-3; TRBD1 matches at 8 bases. The CDR3 spans 18 residues. After removal of 2 bases from V and 2 bases from J, the junction contained 12 bases not matched to a gene. This CDR3 is CASSLRAGGLYLTDTQYF. In nucleotides, the CDR3 is TGTGCCAGCAGTTTAAGGGCAGGGGGCCTTTACCTCACAGATACGCAGTATTTT.

This rearrangement joins TRBV5-4 to TRBJ1-1; D is uncertain. This CDR3 is 15 amino acids long. The V and J ends lost 10 bases and 3 bases respectively, with 22 bases between them. Germline-derived CDR1 and CDR2 are SGHNT and YYREEE (reference sequence). CDR3 amino acids: CASGSRGSPYTEAFF. CDR3 DNA: TGTGCCTCCGGCTCACGTGGCAGCCCCTACACTGAAGCTTTCTTT. The entire variable domain, with the rest obtained from reference TRBV5-4 and TRBJ1-1, is as follows: ETGVTQSPTHLIKTRGQQVTLRCSSQSGHNTVSWYQQALGQGPQFIFQYYREEENGRGNFPPRFSGLQFPNYSSELNVNALELDDSALYLCASGSRGSPYTEAFFGQGTRLTVV.

This clonotype has just a few counts. The chain links TRBV6-2 or TRBV6-3 to TRBJ2-3; 10 positions agree with TRBD2. Germline V gives CDR1 MNHEY, CDR2 SVGEGT. Trimming took 6 bases from V and 2 from J; bases not matched to a gene: 8. The CDR3 contains 16 residues. The CDR3 loop reads CASSPVAGGLTDTQYF. As DNA, the CDR3 is TGTGCCAGCAGCCCCGTAGCGGGGGGACTCACAGATACGCAGTATTTT.

The chain uses TRBV6-1 and TRBJ1-2, with TRBD1 matching 9 bases. Germline lookup yields CDR1 MNHNS and CDR2 SASEGT. Trimming at V came to 7 bases and at J to 8 bases, leaving 5 bases not matched to a gene. This CDR3 is 12 amino acids long. In nucleotides, the CDR3 is TGTGCCAGCACCGGGACAGGGTGGGGCTACACCTTC. This sequence encodes CASTGTGWGYTF.

This clonotype was recorded at least ten times. In nucleotides, the CDR3 is TGCAGTGCTTATACGACAGGAGGTAGCTCCTACGAGCAGTACTTC. It translates to CSAYTTGGSSYEQYF. The chain carries TRBV20-1 and TRBJ2-7; possibly TRBD1 for D (6 bases). Germline V lookup: CDR1 DFQATT, CDR2 SNEGSKA (reference sequence). The ends were cut back, 5 bases at V and 0 bases at J, with 17 bases in the middle. This CDR3 is 15 amino acids long.

V gene TRBV20-1 combines with J gene TRBJ1-1, with TRBD1 as a possible D gene (6 bases). Germline values: CDR1 DFQATT, CDR2 SNEGSKA (reference sequence). The V gene lost 5 bases and the J gene lost 1 base, with 11 bases spanning the gap. The CDR3 sequence is 13 residues long. CDR3 DNA sequence: TGCAGTGCTGTGACAGGAAAGAACACTGAAGCTTTCTTT. Translation gives CSAVTGKNTEAFF.

This clonotype has only a few counts. The chain carries TRBV3-1 and TRBJ2-7; D unresolved. The V end lost 5 bases, the J end lost 2 bases, and 10 bases lay between the germline ends. The CDR3 covers 13 residues. Germline loops: CDR1 LGHDT, CDR2 YNNKEL (reference sequence). In nucleotides, the CDR3 is TGTGCCAGCAGCTATACTGGTACCTACGAGCAGTACTTC. It yields the protein CASSYTGTYEQYF.

The V gene is TRBV6-4, the J gene TRBJ2-3; weak D call: TRBD2 (6 bases). The V and J ends lost 2 bases and 1 base respectively, with 16 bases between them. The germline CDR1 and CDR2 sequences are MRHNA and SNTAGT. The CDR3 has 17 amino acids. The CDR3 spells CASSDEFSGAGTDTQYF. CDR3 nucleotide sequence: TGTGCCAGCAGTGACGAGTTTTCGGGAGCGGGCACAGATACGCAGTATTTT.

This chain links TRBV10-2 with TRBJ1-5; TRBD1 matches 7 bases. Germline V gives CDR1 WSHSY, CDR2 SAAADI. The CDR3 sequence is 14 residues long. V lost 7 bases, J lost 4 bases, and 7 bases stayed unmatched. The CDR3 nucleotides read TGCGCCAGCAACACAGGGGCTGTAAATCAGCCCCAGCATTTT. Its protein is CASNTGAVNQPQHF.